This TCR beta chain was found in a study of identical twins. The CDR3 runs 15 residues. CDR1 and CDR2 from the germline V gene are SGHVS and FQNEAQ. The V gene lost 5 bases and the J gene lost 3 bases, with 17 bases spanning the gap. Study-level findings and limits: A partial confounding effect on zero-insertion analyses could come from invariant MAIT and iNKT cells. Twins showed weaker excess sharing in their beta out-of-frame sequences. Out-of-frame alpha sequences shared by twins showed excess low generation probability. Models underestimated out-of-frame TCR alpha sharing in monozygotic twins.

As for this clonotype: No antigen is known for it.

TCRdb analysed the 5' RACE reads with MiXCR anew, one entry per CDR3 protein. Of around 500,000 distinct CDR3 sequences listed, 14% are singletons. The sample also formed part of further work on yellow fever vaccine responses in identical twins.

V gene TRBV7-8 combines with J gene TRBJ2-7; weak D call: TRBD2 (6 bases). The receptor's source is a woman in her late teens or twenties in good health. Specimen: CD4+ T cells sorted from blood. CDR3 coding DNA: TGTGCCAGCAGCCCCCTAGGGACTTCCTACTACGAGCAGTACTTC. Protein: CASSPLGTSYYEQYF.